This TCR delta chain was sequenced for a study of gamma-delta chains in newborns, infants, children. Study-wide background: Microbial exposure reportedly drives polyclonal innate γδ T cell expansion after birth.

The CDR3 sequence is 17 residues long. The V segment lost 9 bases and the J segment 4 bases; nucleotides outside the gene matches: 17. Germline CDR1 is GEAIGNYY and CDR2 is EKD. With CATT, TCRdb re-called clones from the reads. Here the sample spans 1,800 or so delta-chain clones, about two fifths being singletons. This clone was counted a few times. The specimen sequenced was blood. This receptor was obtained from a child who had a fever. This chain connects TRDV2 to TRDJ1; the match to TRDD3 covers 12 bases. DNA of the CDR3: TGTGCCGCCGATACCGTTTTACTGGGGGATACCGGCGATAAACTCATCTTT. As protein: CAADTVLLGDTGDKLIF.